This is a list of T cell receptor beta chains from one sample in a study of T cells in Graves' hyperthyroidism and ophthalmopathy. One entry per CDR3 protein, called by TCRdb with MiXCR from the multiplex PCR reads. The sample records hundreds of thousands of distinct CDR3 sequences, approximately 18% being singletons. The specimen sequenced was blood. All receptors derive from a man aged 50 to 59 with Graves' ophthalmopathy. The CDR3 runs from the conserved cysteine through the conserved F or W.

V | CDR3
TRBV20-1 | CSASAGATYYNEQFF
TRBV20-1 | CSAPPLGGFYEQYF
TRBV5-1 | CASSTGTSGRITDTQYF
TRBV9 | CASSVSAGEGSDTQYF
TRBV28 | CASSFRAGRANTGELFF
TRBV29-1 | CSGGTGTGRNEQFF
TRBV7-9 | CASSIPGLAGGRQFF
TRBV5-6 | CASSPQGGWNTEASF
TRBV27 | CASSLWGTSGMSVTDTQYF
TRBV11-2 | CASSSGQGPSTEAFF
TRBV6-1 | CASSRTGEYGYTF
TRBV7-6 | CASSQTGANNSPLHF
TRBV12-3/TRBV12-4 | CASRITGGVQYF
TRBV7-3 | CASSLNQGPYEQYF
TRBV7-6 | CASSPTPTGRGGYTF
TRBV2 | CASSELQGLLGELFF
TRBV9 | CASSVGTWGGGYTF
TRBV7-8 | CASSLAPGSYEQYF
TRBV13 | CASRTQGATYEQYF
TRBV5-1 | CASSPKLASGSRSAGELFF
TRBV29-1 | CSVPLGGVQETQYF
TRBV20-1 | CSAENPDLGTNEKLFF
TRBV2 | CASRTAYTLTEAFF
TRBV9 | CASSGGQGTEPQHF
TRBV6-5 | CASSLTVPYEQYF
TRBV19 | CASSIVAISGANVLTF
TRBV5-5 | CASSFDGTGDYGYTF
TRBV12-3/TRBV12-4 | CASSLGGRGLDTQYF
TRBV5-1 | CASSLRTVQDTEAFF
TRBV14 | CASSQDPSAGGPFYEQYF
TRBV5-1 | CASSLGGTAYGYTF
TRBV6-1 | CASQTTGTGVEQYF
TRBV27 | CASSSQGAHYNEQFF
TRBV24-1 | CATSDQTGNTEAFF
TRBV14 | CASSHLAAYNEQFF
TRBV28 | CASSFWAHTGELFF
TRBV18 | CASSTTGGRETQYF
TRBV27 | CASSLVGDRDGNYGYTF
TRBV20-1 | CSASTGGDYGYTF
TRBV4-1 | CASSQVGQHKGTDTQYF
TRBV2 | CASSGRPRETQYF
TRBV3-1 | CASSLLGGDSRYQETQYF
TRBV20-1 | CSARDPTANTGELFF
TRBV11-2 | CASSERQRELNEQFF
TRBV28 | CASSPGTEEETQYF
TRBV12-3/TRBV12-4 | CASSPRTSVSYNEQFF
TRBV20-1 | CSAGTGTGAGLARYEQYF
TRBV4-1 | CASSQPLLGGGNYGYTF
TRBV19 | CASSIYLQNTEAFF
TRBV15 | CATSRGTSGIVNEQFF
TRBV7-9 | CASSSPAYEQYF
TRBV20-1 | CSAGRTGVSNQPQHF
TRBV20-1 | CSAPAPGRGEKLFF
TRBV2 | CASSGHRVSQPQHF
TRBV20-1 | CSAKQGGQPQHF
TRBV7-3 | CASSLTIRVTSQPYNEQFF
TRBV7-9 | CASSPWTGANYGYTF
TRBV11-2 | CASSLRTGTRDTEAFF